What follows describes a single TCR beta chain. The sample originates from a study of blood T cell repertoires in COVID-19. Overall study context: Nucleic acid was either cDNA or gDNA, and it came from T cells, B-cell-depleted T cells, or PBMCs.

V lost 5 bases and J lost 5; bases outside the gene matches: 7. Germline CDR1 reads MNHNY; CDR2 reads SVGAGI (reference sequence). CDR3 size: 16 residues. Original methodology: Scientists estimated how many nucleated cells there were by amplifying reference gene primers. The protocol was immunoSEQ multiplex PCR, while the TCRdb copy is restricted to in-frame clones and leaves out a portion. The V and J calls and clone size come from that table; D and trimming were worked out from the DNA. Of roughly 200,000 clones in the sample, 90% to 95% were seen once. Specimen: peripheral blood. The rearrangement links TRBV6-6 to TRBJ2-1; 12 bases line up with TRBD2. This TCR derives from a man aged 25-40 years with COVID-19, enrolled during active disease. This CDR3 is CASSPRTSGVNNEQFF. CDR3 bases: TGTGCCAGCAGTCCGCGGACTAGCGGGGTAAACAATGAGCAGTTCTTC.